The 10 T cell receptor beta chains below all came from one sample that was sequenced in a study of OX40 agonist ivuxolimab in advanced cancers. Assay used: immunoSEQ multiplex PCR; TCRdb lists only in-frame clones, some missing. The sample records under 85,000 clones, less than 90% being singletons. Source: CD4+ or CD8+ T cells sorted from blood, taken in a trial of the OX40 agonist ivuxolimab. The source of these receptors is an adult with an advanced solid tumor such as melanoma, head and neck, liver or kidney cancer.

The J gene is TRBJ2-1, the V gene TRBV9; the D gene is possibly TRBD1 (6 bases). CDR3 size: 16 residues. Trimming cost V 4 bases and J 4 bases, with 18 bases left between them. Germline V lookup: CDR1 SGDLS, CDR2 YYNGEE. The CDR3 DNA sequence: TGTGCCAGCAGCCCAAGGGGGTCTGACATTTACAATGAGCAGTTCTTC. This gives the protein CASSPRGSDIYNEQFF.

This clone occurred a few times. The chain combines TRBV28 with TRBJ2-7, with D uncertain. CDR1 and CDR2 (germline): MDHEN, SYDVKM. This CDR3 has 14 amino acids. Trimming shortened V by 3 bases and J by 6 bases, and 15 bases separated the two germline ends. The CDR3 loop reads CASSLVSGLSEQYF. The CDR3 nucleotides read TGTGCCAGCAGTTTGGTCTCAGGCCTGAGCGAGCAGTACTTC. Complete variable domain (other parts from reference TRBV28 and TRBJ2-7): DVKVTQSSRYLVKRTGEKVFLECVQDMDHENMFWYRQDPGLGLRLIYFSYDVKMKEKGDIPEGYSVSREKKERFSLILESASTNQTSMYLCASSLVSGLSEQYFGPGTRLTVT.

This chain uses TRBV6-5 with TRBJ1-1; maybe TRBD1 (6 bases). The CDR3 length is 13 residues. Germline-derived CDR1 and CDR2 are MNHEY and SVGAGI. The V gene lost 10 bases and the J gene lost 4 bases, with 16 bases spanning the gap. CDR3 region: CATWGHSGTEAFF. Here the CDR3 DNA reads TGTGCCACCTGGGGGCACAGCGGCACTGAAGCTTTCTTT.

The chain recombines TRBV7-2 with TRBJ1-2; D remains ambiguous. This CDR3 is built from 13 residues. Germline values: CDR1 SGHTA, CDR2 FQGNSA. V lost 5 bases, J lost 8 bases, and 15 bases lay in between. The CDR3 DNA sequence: TGTGCCAGCAGCCCCCGGACTGCCTACGGCTACACCTTC. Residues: CASSPRTAYGYTF.

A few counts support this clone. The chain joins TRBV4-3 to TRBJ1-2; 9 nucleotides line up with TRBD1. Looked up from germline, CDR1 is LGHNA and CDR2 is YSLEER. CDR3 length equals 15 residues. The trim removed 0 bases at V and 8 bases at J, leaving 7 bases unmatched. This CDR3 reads CASSQDGDRAVGYTF. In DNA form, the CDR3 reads TGCGCCAGCAGCCAAGATGGGGACAGGGCGGTAGGCTACACCTTC.

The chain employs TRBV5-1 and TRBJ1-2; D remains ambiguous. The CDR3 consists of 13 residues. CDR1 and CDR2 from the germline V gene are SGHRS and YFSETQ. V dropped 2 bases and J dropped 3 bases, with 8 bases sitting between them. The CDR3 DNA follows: TGCGCCAGCAGCTTCTCAGCTTACTATGGCTACACCTTC. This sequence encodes CASSFSAYYGYTF. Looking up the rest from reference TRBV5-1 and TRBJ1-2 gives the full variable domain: KAGVTQTPRYLIKTRGQQVTLSCSPISGHRSVSWYQQTPGQGLQFLFEYFSETQRNKGNFPGRFSGRQFSNSRSEMNVSTLELGDSALYLCASSFSAYYGYTFGSGTRLTVV.

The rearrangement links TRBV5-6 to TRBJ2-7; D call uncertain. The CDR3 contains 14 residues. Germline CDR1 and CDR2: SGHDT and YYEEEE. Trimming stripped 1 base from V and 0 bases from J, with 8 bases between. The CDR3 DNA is TGTGCCAGCAGCTTGTCACGGACCTCCTACGAGCAGTACTTC. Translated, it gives CASSLSRTSYEQYF.

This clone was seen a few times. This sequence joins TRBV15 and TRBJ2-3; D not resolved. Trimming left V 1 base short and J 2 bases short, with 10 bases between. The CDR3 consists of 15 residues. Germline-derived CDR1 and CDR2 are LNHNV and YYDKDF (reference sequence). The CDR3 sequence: CATSRVGDFTDTQYF. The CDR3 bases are TGTGCCACCAGCAGAGTTGGGGATTTCACAGATACGCAGTATTTT.

The CDR3 DNA is TGTGCCAGCAGTGACAGCTACTATGGCTACACCTTC. Translated: CASSDSYYGYTF. The chain carries TRBV6-5 and TRBJ1-2, with a weak D call TRBD1 (5 bases). Trimming removed 5 bases from V and 3 bases from J, with 7 bases in between. The CDR3 loop spans 12 amino acids. Germline CDR1 MNHEY, CDR2 SVGAGI.

The CDR3 loop is CASSFGGVNEQFF. In DNA, the CDR3 is TGTGCCAGCAGCTTTGGGGGAGTCAATGAGCAGTTCTTC. V and J are TRBV7-9 and TRBJ2-1; D is perhaps TRBD1 or TRBD2 (5 bases each). Trimming took 3 bases from V and 6 from J, leaving 9 bases between them. This CDR3 contains 13 residues. In germline, CDR1 is SEHNR, CDR2 FQNEAQ (reference sequence).